The clone carrying this TCR beta chain was picked up one time. This entry belongs to a study of blood T cell repertoires in COVID-19. The authors' processing: Amplified reference gene primers provided the basis for estimating nucleated cell counts. Some clones are missing from TCRdb's copy, which holds only in-frame ones; the method was immunoSEQ multiplex PCR. From that table come the V and J calls and clone size; the DNA was used to work out D and trimming. In the table there are a few hundred thousand clones, around 82% of which are singletons. V trimming: 2 bases; J trimming: 0 bases; junction bases outside the gene matches: 6. This CDR3 has 18 residues. Looked up from germline, CDR1 is MDHEN and CDR2 is SYDVKM.

Specimen: peripheral blood. The TCR sequence derives from an elderly woman with acute or convalescent COVID-19. The chain carries TRBV28 and TRBJ2-2; 10 bases map to TRBD2. The CDR3 coding sequence is TGTGCCAGCAGTTTACGTAGCGGGGGGCTAGCGAACACCGGGGAGCTGTTTTTT. It is translated as CASSLRSGGLANTGELFF.